The T cell receptor beta chain under discussion was sequenced for a study of CD8+ T cells in alopecia areata. Points from the study as a whole: Although TCR sharing was seen in mice, sharing across patients was less clear, possibly for HLA-related reasons. While tofacitinib was given, many expanded lesional clones persisted in scalp and blood.

Germline CDR1 SNHLY, CDR2 FYNNEI. V was pared by 6 bases and J by 0 bases, with 2 bases of the junction left unmatched. The CDR3 sequence is 15 residues long. A word on this clone: What it recognizes is unknown.

As for treatment: oral pan-JAK inhibitor, 5-10 mg twice daily. It was from alopecia areata patients that lesional scalp punch biopsies and peripheral blood were collected. It was from PBMCs that CD4+ and CD8+ T cells were sorted. Following extraction, RNA underwent reverse transcription to cDNA, which served as the sequencing template. The table came from immunoSEQ multiplex PCR; TCRdb's copy has only in-frame clones and leaves some out. Of about 120,000 clones in the sample, about half were seen once. J is TRBJ2-2 and V is TRBV2, with 9 bases matching TRBD2. The clonotype originates from a human donor with alopecia areata. The sequencing here drew on CD4+ T cells sorted from blood, taken at week 4, from a patient treated with tofacitinib. The CDR3 sequence is CASRSSGANTGELFF. CDR3 sequence (DNA): TGTGCCAGCAGATCTAGCGGGGCGAACACCGGGGAGCTGTTTTTT.